This TCR beta chain was identified during a study of shared clonotypes between healthy human individuals. Overall study: A couple of women and a few men aged 18 to 49 served as donors. Findings and caveats of the study: Clonotype sharing among donors was thought likely to change with sequencing depth.

This clone was recorded many times. Its antigen is undetermined. All donors were Caucasian adults living in Nashville, Tennessee. Profiling relied on immunoSEQ multiplex PCR, and the TCRdb table lists in-frame clones only, not all of them. The profile covers about half a million clones, with about four fifths appearing a single time and around 13% taken by the ten largest. CDR3 length: 14 residues. Trimming at V came to 4 bases and at J to 16 bases, leaving 11 bases not matched to a gene. Germline values: CDR1 LGHNA, CDR2 YNFKEQ. The sequenced sample consisted of PBMCs. The chain joins TRBV4-2 to TRBJ2-1; 12 positions match TRBD2. The sequence was obtained from a woman aged 40 to 55 in good health. Some clones in this sample may be carry-over from other donors' samples. CDR3 nucleotide sequence: TGTGCCAGCAGCCCCCTACCCACTAGCGGGAGGAGTTTCTTC. Protein sequence: CASSPLPTSGRSFF.